This entry is about one TCR beta chain. The method was immunoSEQ multiplex PCR; TCRdb's version includes in-frame clones alone and lacks a portion of them. The data show 120,000 or so clones, about 89% seen once. This sample is drawn from a study of T cell responses to AZD1222 COVID-19 vaccine. V dropped 3 bases and J dropped 1 base, with 9 bases sitting between them. The CDR3 runs 14 residues. CDR1 and CDR2 (germline): KGHSH, LQKENI. The chain recombines TRBV18 with TRBJ1-1, with unresolved D. The input for sequencing was peripheral blood, taken on day 0 of AZD1222 vaccination. This sequence originates from an adult in good health. The CDR3 nucleotides read TGTGCCAGCTCACCCACCTCCCAGAACACTGAAGCTTTCTTT. Translation gives CASSPTSQNTEAFF.